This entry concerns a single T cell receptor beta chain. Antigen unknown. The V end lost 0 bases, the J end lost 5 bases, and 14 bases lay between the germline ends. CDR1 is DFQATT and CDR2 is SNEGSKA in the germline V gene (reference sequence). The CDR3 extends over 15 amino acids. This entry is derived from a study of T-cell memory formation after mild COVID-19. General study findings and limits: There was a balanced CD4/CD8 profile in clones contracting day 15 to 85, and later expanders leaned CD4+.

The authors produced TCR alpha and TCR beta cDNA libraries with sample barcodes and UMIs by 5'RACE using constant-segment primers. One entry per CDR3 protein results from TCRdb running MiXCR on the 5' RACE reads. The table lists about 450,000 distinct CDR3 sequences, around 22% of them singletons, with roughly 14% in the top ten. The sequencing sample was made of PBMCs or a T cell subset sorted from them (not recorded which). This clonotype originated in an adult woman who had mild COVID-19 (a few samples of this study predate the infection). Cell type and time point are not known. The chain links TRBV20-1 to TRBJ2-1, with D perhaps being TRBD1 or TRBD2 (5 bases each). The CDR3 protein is CSARDPLRDHNEQFF. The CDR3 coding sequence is TGCAGTGCTAGAGATCCCCTTAGGGACCACAATGAGCAGTTCTTC.